This T cell receptor beta chain is from a study of blood T cell repertoires in COVID-19. Study-wide background: Sites across the United States, Italy and Spain contributed samples from acute and convalescent COVID-19. Sources were T cells, B-cell-depleted T cells, or PBMCs; the material itself was cDNA or gDNA.

In the original processing: Amplifying reference gene primers gave estimates of nucleated cell counts. Assay used: immunoSEQ multiplex PCR; TCRdb lists only in-frame clones, some missing. The DNA gave D and trimming, while V, J and clone size come from that table. The data show tens of thousands of clones, 74% seen once. Sequenced input: peripheral blood. The TCR was taken from an older man with COVID-19, enrolled during active disease.

Here the CDR3 reads CASSLATLAGITGELFF. CDR3 nucleotides: TGTGCCAGCAGCTTAGCTACCCTAGCGGGGATCACCGGGGAGCTGTTTTTT. The V gene is TRBV7-9, the J gene TRBJ2-2; TRBD2 agrees at 9 bases. V was clipped by 0 bases and J by 4 bases; unmatched bases: 6. CDR1 is SEHNR, CDR2 FQNEAQ, per germline (reference sequence). This CDR3 is 17 amino acids long. Filled out from reference TRBV7-9 and TRBJ2-2, the complete variable domain reads DTGVSQNPRHKITKRGQNVTFRCDPISEHNRLYWYRQTLGQGPEFLTYFQNEAQLEKSRLLSDRFSAERPKGSFSTLEIQRTEQGDSAMYLCASSLATLAGITGELFFGEGSRLTVL.